The entry below gives a single TCR beta chain sequence along with its context. What it recognizes is unknown. The data belong to a study of blood T cells in healthy people across ages. Study conclusions and caveats: Estimated diversity across one million T cells was deemed an underestimate. PBMCs were not sorted, which prevented a conclusive comparison of naive versus antigen-experienced cells.

A second 7 to 11 cycle PCR used barcoded and J-beta primers. Each CDR3 protein is one row after TCRdb ran MiXCR on the 5' RACE reads. The sample contains approximately 800,000 distinct CDR3 sequences, around three fifths of which appear only once. Deletions cut 2 bases from V and 8 bases from J, with 10 bases between. The length of the CDR3 is 13 residues. Germline V CDR1 and CDR2: SGHTA, FQGNSA. This sequence was found in a man between 40 and 49 years old in good health. The sample comprised blood. This chain links TRBV7-2 with TRBJ2-1; D is unclear. This CDR3 reads CASSLSSVYEQFF. The DNA of the CDR3 is TGTGCCAGCAGCTTATCTTCGGTGTATGAGCAGTTCTTC.